Below, 4 T cell receptor beta chains from the same sample are listed, as sequenced in a study of cytomegalovirus exposure and HLA in healthy donors. The PCR used 60 Vbeta and 13 Jbeta primers. Profiled with immunoSEQ multiplex PCR; TCRdb holds only in-frame clones, not every one. There are 150,000 or so clones in the sample; roughly 80% occur only once, and 11% lies in the top ten. Sequencing input: PBMCs. The receptors come from a man aged 18-30 years in good health and CMV-seropositive.

This chain links TRBV13 with TRBJ2-3; D gene ambiguous. CDR1 and CDR2 (germline): PRHDT, FYEKMQ (reference sequence). Trimming took 1 base from V and 5 from J, leaving 10 bases between them. CDR3 size: 14 residues. As DNA, the CDR3 is TGTGCCAGCAGCTTAGTAAGGCTAGGAGATACGCAGTATTTT. The encoded protein is CASSLVRLGDTQYF.

This clone was seen once. The chain carries TRBV28 and TRBJ2-1; 8 bases are a match to TRBD2. Unmatched junction bases numbered 3, after V lost 5 bases and J lost 0 bases. The CDR3 loop spans 15 amino acids. Germline-derived CDR1 and CDR2 are MDHEN and SYDVKM. The CDR3 is CASSTGTSSYNEQFF. The CDR3 nucleotides read TGTGCCAGCAGTACTGGGACTAGCTCCTACAATGAGCAGTTCTTC.

The chain carries TRBV15 and TRBJ2-5; 10 bases fit TRBD2. Losses at the gene ends were 3 bases for V and 2 bases for J; bases not matched to a gene: 6. Germline V CDR1 and CDR2: LNHNV, YYDKDF (reference sequence). This CDR3 is 16 amino acids long. DNA for the CDR3: TGTGCCACCAGCAGCTTAGCGGGAGGTATGCAAGAGACCCAGTACTTC. Residues: CATSSLAGGMQETQYF.

The chain carries TRBV27 and TRBJ2-7; the match to TRBD1 covers 9 bases. The CDR3 is 17 amino acids. The ends lost 1 base at V and 0 bases at J; junction bases unmatched: 7. The V gene's germline CDR1 is MNHEY and CDR2 SMNVEV (reference sequence). The CDR3 sequence: CASSLYRTGVSSYEQYF. The DNA of the CDR3 is TGTGCCAGCAGTTTATACAGGACAGGGGTGAGCTCCTACGAGCAGTACTTC.